The rows below give T cell receptor beta chains drawn from one sample of a study of technical replicates of blood from a few donors. Method: immunoSEQ multiplex PCR; TCRdb's copy keeps in-frame clones and lacks some. Of 45,000 to 55,000 clones in the sample, 94% are singletons; the top ten hold about 0.2%. Sequenced: T cells isolated from PBMCs. The receptors were sampled from a human donor in good health. The conserved cysteine and the conserved F or W are not part of the CDR3 here. A row's size may be missing; if present it is once, few, many or a size class.

clone_size: once; j_call: TRBJ1-3; v_call: TRBV7-8; cdr3_aa: ASSLDPRGNTIY
clone_size: once; j_call: TRBJ2-7; v_call: TRBV5-5; cdr3_aa: ASSPLRLDEQY
clone_size: NA; j_call: TRBJ2-3; v_call: TRBV13; cdr3_aa: ASSPQTSGYTDTQY
clone_size: NA; j_call: TRBJ2-5; v_call: TRBV5-1; cdr3_aa: ASSLVGTTETQY
clone_size: NA; j_call: TRBJ2-1; v_call: TRBV11-3; cdr3_aa: ASSLGLAGYNEQF
clone_size: NA; j_call: TRBJ2-3; v_call: TRBV9; cdr3_aa: ASSVIAGGTDTQY
clone_size: NA; j_call: TRBJ1-5; v_call: TRBV7-6; cdr3_aa: ASSNSLRQGIGQPQH
clone_size: once; j_call: TRBJ1-1; v_call: TRBV5-1; cdr3_aa: ASSLGHMNTEAF
clone_size: NA; j_call: TRBJ2-7; v_call: TRBV7-8; cdr3_aa: ASSLAGRTGGYEQY
clone_size: few; j_call: TRBJ1-5; v_call: TRBV19; cdr3_aa: ASTDRHSNQPQH
clone_size: NA; j_call: TRBJ2-5; v_call: TRBV7-9; cdr3_aa: ASSFSGQGAGETQY
clone_size: NA; j_call: TRBJ2-3; v_call: TRBV28; cdr3_aa: ASSFTQGLAGTDTQY
clone_size: NA; j_call: TRBJ2-7; v_call: TRBV6-5; cdr3_aa: ASRGQGILVYEQY
clone_size: NA; j_call: TRBJ1-1; v_call: TRBV6-5; cdr3_aa: ASSLTDSLNTEAF
clone_size: NA; j_call: TRBJ2-1; v_call: TRBV28; cdr3_aa: ASSFSGRAYNEQF
clone_size: NA; j_call: TRBJ2-5; v_call: TRBV7-6; cdr3_aa: ASSPGETQY
clone_size: NA; j_call: TRBJ2-7; v_call: TRBV5-1; cdr3_aa: ASSTGVGSYEQY
clone_size: NA; j_call: TRBJ1-1; v_call: TRBV12-5; cdr3_aa: ASGSTGNTEAF
clone_size: NA; j_call: TRBJ1-5; v_call: TRBV15; cdr3_aa: ATIPGQANQPQH
clone_size: NA; j_call: TRBJ1-5; v_call: TRBV13; cdr3_aa: ASSDGTVNQPQH
clone_size: NA; j_call: TRBJ2-7; v_call: TRBV11-2; cdr3_aa: ASARQGVYEQY
clone_size: NA; j_call: TRBJ2-1; v_call: TRBV18; cdr3_aa: ASSLTPGVASNEQF
clone_size: NA; j_call: TRBJ2-3; v_call: TRBV11-2; cdr3_aa: ASSLEGLAGMTDTQY
clone_size: once; j_call: TRBJ1-5; v_call: TRBV7-6; cdr3_aa: ASSAGRGGQPQH
clone_size: NA; j_call: TRBJ1-1; v_call: TRBV18; cdr3_aa: ASSPTWTGKFSTEAF
clone_size: NA; j_call: TRBJ1-2; v_call: TRBV7-9; cdr3_aa: ASGFQDRGYT
clone_size: NA; j_call: TRBJ2-7; v_call: TRBV6-6; cdr3_aa: ASQSGDEQY
clone_size: NA; j_call: TRBJ2-3; v_call: TRBV6-5; cdr3_aa: ASSYGGVAADTQY
clone_size: NA; j_call: TRBJ1-2; v_call: TRBV15; cdr3_aa: ATSVRQGVYGYT
clone_size: NA; j_call: TRBJ2-3; v_call: TRBV5-1; cdr3_aa: ASSLRGGITDTQY
clone_size: NA; j_call: TRBJ1-4; v_call: TRBV7-8; cdr3_aa: ASSLALGFETEKLF
clone_size: few; j_call: TRBJ1-2; v_call: TRBV29-1; cdr3_aa: SVPGTGPSNYGYT
clone_size: NA; j_call: TRBJ2-5; v_call: TRBV14; cdr3_aa: ASSQVQETQY
clone_size: once; j_call: TRBJ1-1; v_call: TRBV5-1; cdr3_aa: ASRLLGGQGGTEAF
clone_size: NA; j_call: TRBJ2-7; v_call: TRBV7-8; cdr3_aa: ASSPWLGEWEQY
clone_size: NA; j_call: TRBJ2-1; v_call: TRBV9; cdr3_aa: ASSVMAAGTGAYNEQF
clone_size: NA; j_call: TRBJ2-3; v_call: TRBV7-6; cdr3_aa: ASSLDPHSGTDTQY
clone_size: NA; j_call: TRBJ2-3; v_call: TRBV10-3; cdr3_aa: AISESGGRVADTQY
clone_size: NA; j_call: TRBJ1-1; v_call: TRBV12-5; cdr3_aa: ASGTNWGRTEAF
clone_size: NA; j_call: TRBJ2-2; v_call: TRBV7-6; cdr3_aa: ASSLAELPGPNTGELF
clone_size: NA; j_call: TRBJ2-5; v_call: TRBV7-9; cdr3_aa: ASSISGTGKETQY
clone_size: NA; j_call: TRBJ2-5; v_call: TRBV7-9; cdr3_aa: ASSPRDRGGETQY
clone_size: once; j_call: TRBJ1-3; v_call: TRBV7-9; cdr3_aa: ASRDPGVNTIY
clone_size: NA; j_call: TRBJ1-1; v_call: TRBV5-1; cdr3_aa: ASSANRGRPEAF
clone_size: NA; j_call: TRBJ1-1; v_call: TRBV5-1; cdr3_aa: ASSPRQGETEAF
clone_size: NA; j_call: TRBJ2-7; v_call: TRBV28; cdr3_aa: ASSLARGQGREAYEQY
clone_size: NA; j_call: TRBJ2-7; v_call: TRBV29-1; cdr3_aa: SVVIPDRASSEQY
clone_size: few; j_call: TRBJ2-2; v_call: TRBV10-1; cdr3_aa: ASSTMSGELF
clone_size: NA; j_call: TRBJ2-7; v_call: TRBV5-1; cdr3_aa: ASKGGTYEQY
clone_size: NA; j_call: TRBJ2-7; v_call: TRBV29-1; cdr3_aa: SVELVRSASRYEQY
clone_size: NA; j_call: TRBJ1-5; v_call: TRBV7-6; cdr3_aa: ASTEGVDQPQH
clone_size: NA; j_call: TRBJ2-2; v_call: TRBV5-1; cdr3_aa: ASSLTGLDTGELF
clone_size: NA; j_call: TRBJ1-2; v_call: TRBV20-1; cdr3_aa: SAPTGVGYT
clone_size: NA; j_call: TRBJ1-1; v_call: TRBV5-1; cdr3_aa: ASSSGHRNTEAF